Each of the 4 T cell receptor beta chains below was sequenced from the same sample in a study of shared clonotypes between healthy human individuals. This table comes from immunoSEQ multiplex PCR, and its TCRdb copy is limited to in-frame clones, with some not included. The data show about 2 million clones, about 95% seen once. Naive CD8 populations comprised CD45RO-negative cells positively selected for CCR7, excluding terminally differentiated effector memory CD45RA+ cells. Sample: naive CD8+ T cells sorted from blood. The receptors shown here come from a man between 18 and 29 years old in good health.

This clone was observed at least ten times. The V gene is TRBV7-9, the J gene TRBJ2-7; 8 positions match TRBD2. Unmatched junction bases numbered 15, after V lost 5 bases and J lost 6 bases. Per the germline V gene, CDR1 is SEHNR and CDR2 is FQNEAQ (reference sequence). CDR3 length equals 16 residues. The CDR3 protein is CASSPNQMTSEGEQYF. The CDR3 region has the DNA TGTGCCAGCAGCCCGAACCAAATGACTAGCGAAGGCGAGCAGTACTTC.

The chain has TRBV14 and TRBJ2-3; D is uncertain. This CDR3 has 17 residues. Germline CDR1 is SGHDN and CDR2 is FVKESK. Trimming cost V 0 bases and J 2 bases, with 15 bases left between them. The CDR3 coding sequence is TGTGCCAGCAGCCAAGATGTTAGACTCACCACCACAGATACGCAGTATTTT. Protein sequence: CASSQDVRLTTTDTQYF.

The chain is built from TRBV30 and TRBJ2-3; 8 bases fit TRBD2. This CDR3 spans 14 amino acids. V shed 1 base and J 4 bases; nucleotides not matched to a gene: 4. Germline CDR1 reads GTSNPN; CDR2 reads SVGIG (reference sequence). The DNA for the CDR3 is TGTGCCTGGAGTGCACGGGGGGGCCCAGATACGCAGTATTTT. Protein sequence: CAWSARGGPDTQYF.

This clone was detected only once. The sample carries other DNA sequences with the same CDR3. J is TRBJ1-2 and V is TRBV28; D remains unclear. This CDR3 has 13 amino acids. Germline CDR1 reads MDHEN; CDR2 reads SYDVKM. V was pared by 3 bases and J by 2 bases, with 7 bases between. CDR3 nucleotide sequence: TGTGCCAGCAGTTTCGGCCGAAACTATGGCTACACCTTC. Translation gives CASSFGRNYGYTF.